This TCR beta chain was captured by sequencing in a study of blood T cell repertoires in COVID-19. V lost 1 base and J 0 bases, leaving 10 bases between the germline ends. Germline V lookup: CDR1 WNHNN, CDR2 SYGVQD (reference sequence). The CDR3 loop spans 15 amino acids. Some clones are missing from TCRdb's copy, which holds only in-frame ones; the method was immunoSEQ multiplex PCR. This sample has about 310,000 clones, with roughly nine tenths found just once. Source material: peripheral blood. The sequence came from a man aged 18 to 35 with active or convalescent COVID-19. The rearrangement links TRBV10-1 to TRBJ2-7; perhaps TRBD1 as D (6 bases). The CDR3 coding sequence is TGCGCCAGCAGTGAGTACCGGGACACCTCCTACGAGCAGTACTTC. This encodes CASSEYRDTSYEQYF.